This T cell receptor (beta chain) comes out of a study of OX40 agonist ivuxolimab in advanced cancers. Germline values: CDR1 SGHVS, CDR2 FNYEAQ. With 8 bases clipped from V and 4 bases from J, the junction kept 7 bases outside the gene matches. This CDR3 has 13 residues. Generated by immunoSEQ multiplex PCR, the TCRdb table keeps only in-frame clones and is missing some. The sample contains around 62,000 clones, about 89% of which appear only once. Sequences were derived from CD4+ or CD8+ T cells sorted from blood, sampled in a trial of the OX40 agonist ivuxolimab. The rearrangement joins TRBV7-6 to TRBJ1-1, with TRBD1 matching over 7 bases. This receptor was identified in an adult with an advanced solid tumor such as melanoma, head and neck, liver or kidney cancer. The DNA for the CDR3 is TGTGCCAGCCGCGACAGGGTCGGCACTGAAGCTTTCTTT. Protein sequence: CASRDRVGTEAFF.